This TCR beta chain was identified during a study of T cell repertoires in aging, cancer and after chemotherapy. Across the whole study: Glioblastoma patients receiving temozolomide-based therapy gave paired samples before and after chemotherapy.

Rearranged V-D-J TRB sequences were amplified with a mixed TRB-A/B primer pool. TCRdb reanalysed the multiplex PCR reads using MiXCR and keeps one entry per CDR3 protein. Here the sample spans several thousand distinct CDR3 sequences, about 50% being singletons. TCR beta rearrangements were amplified from peripheral blood genomic DNA. This CDR3 is 17 amino acids long. CDR1 and CDR2 from the germline V gene are MNHNY and SVGAGI (reference sequence). Trimming removed 6 bases from V and 3 bases from J, with 20 bases in between. The sample consisted of blood. This TCR was sampled from a human donor with a solid tumor. The chain recombines TRBV6-6 with TRBJ1-4; D possibly corresponds to TRBD1 (5 bases). CDR3 residues: CASRGREGVPSNEKLFF. Written as DNA, the CDR3 is TGTGCCAGCAGGGGACGGGAAGGCGTTCCTTCTAATGAAAAACTGTTTTTT.